The entry that follows covers one T cell receptor beta chain sequence. This sample was taken from a study of blood T cell repertoires in COVID-19. The method was immunoSEQ multiplex PCR; TCRdb's version includes in-frame clones alone and lacks a portion of them. The sample comprises some 180,000 clones, 65% to 85% of which are singletons, and 6.5% to 8.5% rests with the top ten. This CDR3 is built from 16 residues. Germline V CDR1 and CDR2: SGHTS, YDEGEE. V was shortened by 3 bases and J by 0 bases, with 10 bases between the two germline ends. The receptor was derived from a woman in her 40s with COVID-19, enrolled during active disease. This chain links TRBV5-8 with TRBJ2-6, with a possible D match to TRBD1 (6 bases). Sequencing was done on a sample of peripheral blood. The CDR3 DNA is TGTGCCAGCAGCTGGGGACAATTCTCTGGGGCCAACGTCCTGACTTTC. It yields the protein CASSWGQFSGANVLTF.